The entry that follows covers one TCR beta chain sequence. Relative to the germline gene, one junction end is altered; a read error may explain this. The CDR3 spans 14 residues. Germline lookup yields CDR1 SGHRS and CDR2 YFSETQ. This entry is derived from a study of response to subunit inactivated influenza vaccine. Via MiXCR, TCRdb re-called the RT-PCR reads, giving one row per CDR3 protein. This sample has around 760,000 distinct CDR3 sequences, with 11% to 15% found just once. The sequence came from a man in his forties or fifties who received an inactivated influenza vaccine. The chain couples TRBV5-1 to TRBJ2-7, with unresolved D. The source material was PBMCs from blood, sampled approximately 15 days before vaccination. In nucleotides, the CDR3 is TGCGCCAGCAGCGCCGGGCAGGCCGCCTACGAGCAGTCCTTC. Its protein product is CASSAGQAAYEQSF.